This T cell receptor (beta chain) was found in a study of blood T cell repertoires in COVID-19. Whole-study context: COVID-19 samples collected from the United States, Italy and Spain covered acute and convalescent phases. Nucleic acid was either cDNA or gDNA, and it came from T cells, B-cell-depleted T cells, or PBMCs.

The CDR3 length is 15 residues. Germline CDR1 is LGHDT and CDR2 is YNNKEL (reference sequence). Original methodology: Researchers report that nucleated cell counts were estimated from reference gene primer amplification. Clones were read by immunoSEQ multiplex PCR, and TCRdb kept only the in-frame ones, dropping some. D and trimming were read from the DNA, whereas the V and J calls and clone size are those reported in that table. The data hold some 280,000 clones, with roughly 89% observed a single time. Comments on this clone: Relative to the germline gene, one junction end is altered; a read error may explain this.

V and J are TRBV3-1 (or the pseudogene TRBV3-2) and TRBJ1-3; no definite D call. The origin of this receptor is a woman younger than 45 with active or convalescent COVID-19. The sequencing sample was made of peripheral blood. CDR3 coding DNA: TGTGCCAGCAGCCAAGTTCGAGGTTCTGGAAACACCACATATTTT. Protein: CASSQVRGSGNTTYF.